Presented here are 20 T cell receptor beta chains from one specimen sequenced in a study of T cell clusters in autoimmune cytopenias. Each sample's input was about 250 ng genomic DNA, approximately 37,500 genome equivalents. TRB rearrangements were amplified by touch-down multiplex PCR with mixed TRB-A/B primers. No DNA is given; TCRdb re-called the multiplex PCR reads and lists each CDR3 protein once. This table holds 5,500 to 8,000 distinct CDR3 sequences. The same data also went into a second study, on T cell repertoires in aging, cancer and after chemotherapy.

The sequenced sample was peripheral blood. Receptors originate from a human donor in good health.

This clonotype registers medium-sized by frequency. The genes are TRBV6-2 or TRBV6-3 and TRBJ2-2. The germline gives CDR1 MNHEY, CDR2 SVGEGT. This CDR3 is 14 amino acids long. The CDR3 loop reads CASSYSGETGELFF.

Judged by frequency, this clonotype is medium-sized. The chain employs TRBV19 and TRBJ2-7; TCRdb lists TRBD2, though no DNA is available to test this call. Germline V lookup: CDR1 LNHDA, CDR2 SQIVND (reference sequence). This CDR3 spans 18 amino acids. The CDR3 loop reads CASSRRGLAGGLSYEQYF.

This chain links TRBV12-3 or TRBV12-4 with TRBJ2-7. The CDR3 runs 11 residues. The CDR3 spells CASSFSHEQYF.

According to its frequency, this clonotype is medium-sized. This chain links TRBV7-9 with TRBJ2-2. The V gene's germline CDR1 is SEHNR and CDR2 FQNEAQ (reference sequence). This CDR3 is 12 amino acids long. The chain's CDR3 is CASSHYTGELFF. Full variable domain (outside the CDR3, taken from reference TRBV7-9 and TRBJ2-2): DTGVSQNPRHKITKRGQNVTFRCDPISEHNRLYWYRQTLGQGPEFLTYFQNEAQLEKSRLLSDRFSAERPKGSFSTLEIQRTEQGDSAMYLCASSHYTGELFFGEGSRLTVL.

The CDR3 region is CASRGAGRGLPYTGELFF. The chain recombines TRBV27 with TRBJ2-2; the TCRdb call, TRBD1, lacks DNA for checking. Germline CDR1 reads MNHEY; CDR2 reads SMNVEV (reference sequence). The CDR3 covers 18 residues.

The CDR3 loop is CASRLVVDTHGYTF. The genes are TRBV6-1 and TRBJ1-2; TCRdb calls TRBD1, which cannot be checked without DNA. The germline gives CDR1 MNHNS, CDR2 SASEGT. The CDR3 contains 14 residues.

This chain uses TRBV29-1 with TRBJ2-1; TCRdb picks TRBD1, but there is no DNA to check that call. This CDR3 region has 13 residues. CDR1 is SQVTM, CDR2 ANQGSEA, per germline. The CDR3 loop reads CSVAGDNNYEQFF.

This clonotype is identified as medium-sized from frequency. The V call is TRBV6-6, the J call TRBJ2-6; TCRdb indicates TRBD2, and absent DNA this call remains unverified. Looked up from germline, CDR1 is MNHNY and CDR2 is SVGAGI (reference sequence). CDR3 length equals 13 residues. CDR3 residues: CASSLPGANVLTF.

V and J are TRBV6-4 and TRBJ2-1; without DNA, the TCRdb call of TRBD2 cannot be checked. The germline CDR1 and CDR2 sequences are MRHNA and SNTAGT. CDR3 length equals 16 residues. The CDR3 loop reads CASSDPGTSGDNEQFF.

CDR3 sequence reads: CASSPRGNTEAFF. The gene calls are TRBV18 and TRBJ1-1. The CDR3 runs to 13 residues. Germline lookup yields CDR1 KGHSH and CDR2 LQKENI.

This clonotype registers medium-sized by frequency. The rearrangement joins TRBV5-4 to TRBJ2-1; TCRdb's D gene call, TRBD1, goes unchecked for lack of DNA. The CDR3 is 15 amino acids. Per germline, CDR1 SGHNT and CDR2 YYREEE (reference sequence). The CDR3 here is CASSLSTDREAEQFF.

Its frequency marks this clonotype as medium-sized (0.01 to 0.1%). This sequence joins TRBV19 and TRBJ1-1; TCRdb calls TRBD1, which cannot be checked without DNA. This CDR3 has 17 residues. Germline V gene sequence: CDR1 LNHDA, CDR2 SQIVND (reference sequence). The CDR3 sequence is CASSSGVGLFMNTEAFF.

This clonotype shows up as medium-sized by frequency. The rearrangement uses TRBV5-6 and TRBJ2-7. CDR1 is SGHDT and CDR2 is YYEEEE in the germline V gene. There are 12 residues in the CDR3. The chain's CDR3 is CASSLASYEQYF.

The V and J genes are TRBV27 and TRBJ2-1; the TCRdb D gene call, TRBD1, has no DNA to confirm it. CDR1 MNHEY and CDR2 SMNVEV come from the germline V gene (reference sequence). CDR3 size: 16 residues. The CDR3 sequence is CASSLLEGGPWDEQFF.

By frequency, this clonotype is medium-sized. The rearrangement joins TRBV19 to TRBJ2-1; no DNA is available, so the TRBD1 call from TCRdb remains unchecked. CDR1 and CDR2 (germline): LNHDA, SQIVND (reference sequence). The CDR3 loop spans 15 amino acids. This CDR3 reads CASSIGRGPYNEQFF.

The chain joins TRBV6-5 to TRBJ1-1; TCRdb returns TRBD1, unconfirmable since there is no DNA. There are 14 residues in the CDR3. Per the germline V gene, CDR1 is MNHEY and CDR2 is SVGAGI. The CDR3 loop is CASSLAGAHTEAFF.

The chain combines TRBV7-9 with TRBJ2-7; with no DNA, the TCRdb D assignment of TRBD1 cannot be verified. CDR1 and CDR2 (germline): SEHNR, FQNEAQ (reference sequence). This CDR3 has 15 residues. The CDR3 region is CASSLGQGGIYEQYF.

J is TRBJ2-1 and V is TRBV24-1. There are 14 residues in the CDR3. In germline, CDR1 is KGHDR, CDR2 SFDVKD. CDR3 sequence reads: CATSDLKQVNEQFF.

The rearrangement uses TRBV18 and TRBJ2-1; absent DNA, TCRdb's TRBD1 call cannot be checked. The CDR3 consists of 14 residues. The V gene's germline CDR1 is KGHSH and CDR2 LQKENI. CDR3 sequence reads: CASSPGAPDNEQFF.

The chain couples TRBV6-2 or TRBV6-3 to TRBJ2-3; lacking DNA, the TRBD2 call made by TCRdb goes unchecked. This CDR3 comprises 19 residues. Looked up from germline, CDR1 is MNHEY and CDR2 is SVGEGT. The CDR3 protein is CASSPRTSGGTWGVGSQYF.